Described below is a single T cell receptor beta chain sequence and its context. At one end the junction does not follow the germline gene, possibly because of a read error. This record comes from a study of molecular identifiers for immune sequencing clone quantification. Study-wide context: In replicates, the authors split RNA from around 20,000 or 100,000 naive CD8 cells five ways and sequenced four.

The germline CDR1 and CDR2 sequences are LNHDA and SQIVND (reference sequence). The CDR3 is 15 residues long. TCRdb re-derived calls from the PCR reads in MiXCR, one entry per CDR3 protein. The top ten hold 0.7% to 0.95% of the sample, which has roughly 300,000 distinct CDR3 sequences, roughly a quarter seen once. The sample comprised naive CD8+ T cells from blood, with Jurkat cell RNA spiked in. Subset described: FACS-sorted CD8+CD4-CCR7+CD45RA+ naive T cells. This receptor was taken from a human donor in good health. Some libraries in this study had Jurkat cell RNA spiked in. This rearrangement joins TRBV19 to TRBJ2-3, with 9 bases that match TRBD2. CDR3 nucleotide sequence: TGTGCCGGTAGTGAGCGGGGGGCGAGCACAGATACGCAGTATTTT. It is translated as CAGSERGASTDTQYF.